This is a list of T cell receptor beta chains from one sample in a study of blood T cell repertoires in COVID-19. Only in-frame clones appear in the TCRdb table, and some are missing; sequencing was by immunoSEQ multiplex PCR. The sample shows 50,000 to 60,000 clones, roughly 87% of them seen only once. The sequenced sample consisted of peripheral blood. Every receptor here comes from a man aged 35-49 years with COVID-19, enrolled during active disease. Both conserved end residues are trimmed from each CDR3.

j_call v_call cdr3_length cdr3_aa
TRBJ2-3 TRBV3-1/TRBV3-2 14 ASSLRGLASTDTQY
TRBJ1-2 TRBV5-1 10 ASSPSGYGYT
TRBJ2-5 TRBV2 9 ASRVARDQY
TRBJ1-2 TRBV6-6 11 ASTSTPGYGYT
TRBJ2-1 TRBV9 14 ASSPTSGGIYNEQF
TRBJ2-5 TRBV6-5 11 ASRDRGRETQY
TRBJ1-5 TRBV25-1 13 ASSALKGGNQPQH
TRBJ1-1 TRBV7-9 12 ASSSGPEDTEAF
TRBJ1-4 TRBV29-1 11 SVEVGRNEKLF
TRBJ2-5 TRBV5-1 16 ASSSVGLARPQGETQY
TRBJ2-1 TRBV13 13 ASSPGGRALNEQF
TRBJ2-1 TRBV27 12 ASSPTGGGYEQF
TRBJ1-1 TRBV5-6 12 ASSRDRVRTEAF
TRBJ2-1 TRBV19 11 ASSMGDSNEQF
TRBJ2-7 TRBV4-1 13 ASSHTGTGTYEQY
TRBJ2-2 TRBV12-3/TRBV12-4 9 ASSSLGELF
TRBJ2-1 TRBV7-9 13 ASSLEQGARYEQF
TRBJ1-2 TRBV18 13 ASSPLTGSNYGYT
TRBJ2-1 TRBV5-8 12 ASSLTSVNNEQF
TRBJ2-5 TRBV10-3 11 AISEQGKETQY
TRBJ1-2 TRBV30 10 AWSRGTYGYT
TRBJ2-7 TRBV21-1 13 ASKPRASSGYEQY
TRBJ1-1 TRBV2 13 ASSSGTGRNTEAF
TRBJ2-7 TRBV5-6 11 ASSLPVSYEQY
TRBJ2-1 TRBV2 14 ASSRGTSGRKNEQF
TRBJ2-1 TRBV7-9 10 ASSASGFEQF
TRBJ1-2 TRBV24-1 13 ATSDLGTDFEGYT
TRBJ1-2 TRBV10-2 11 ASSEGGGWGYT
TRBJ1-2 TRBV5-1 11 ASSPWTGGGYT
TRBJ2-1 TRBV19 12 ASSTSGRGNEQF
TRBJ2-2 TRBV9 10 ASSVRGGELF
TRBJ1-2 TRBV6-5 11 ASSYTGSYGYT
TRBJ2-1 TRBV9 11 ASSVTGVSEQF
TRBJ2-3 TRBV20-1 9 SARVGDTQY
TRBJ2-2 TRBV5-1 14 ASSLVPAGGPGELF
TRBJ2-3 TRBV11-3 13 ASSSGTSGTDTQY
TRBJ1-2 TRBV29-1 11 SVEEQGAGGYT
TRBJ1-5 TRBV6-4 11 AGDRGGNQPQH
TRBJ1-6 TRBV5-1 11 ASSLGQNSPLH
TRBJ1-4 TRBV5-1 13 ASSSAGPSLGKLF
TRBJ2-3 TRBV7-2 12 ASRWGGDTDTQY
TRBJ2-1 TRBV7-6 13 ASSLRYSSYNEQF
TRBJ2-3 TRBV6-1 14 ASSVGSRLGTDTQY
TRBJ2-1 TRBV11-2 14 ASSHSFGTRYNEQF
TRBJ2-7 TRBV5-1 15 ASSLGLAGVTSYEQY
TRBJ2-6 TRBV5-8 16 ASETGRGPLSGANVLT
TRBJ2-1 TRBV19 13 ASSELSGGNNEQF